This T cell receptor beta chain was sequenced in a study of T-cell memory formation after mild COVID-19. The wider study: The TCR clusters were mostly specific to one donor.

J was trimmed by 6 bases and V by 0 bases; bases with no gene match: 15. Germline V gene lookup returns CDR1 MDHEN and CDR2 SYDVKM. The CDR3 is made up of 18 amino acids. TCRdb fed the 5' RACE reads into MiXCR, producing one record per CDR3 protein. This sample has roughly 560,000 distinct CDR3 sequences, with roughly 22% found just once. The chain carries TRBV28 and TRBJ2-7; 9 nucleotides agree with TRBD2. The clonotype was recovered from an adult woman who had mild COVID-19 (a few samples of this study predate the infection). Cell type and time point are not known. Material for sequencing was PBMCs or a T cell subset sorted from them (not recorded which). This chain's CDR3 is CASSLWTPKLAGAGEQYF. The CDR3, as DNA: TGTGCCAGCAGTTTATGGACCCCCAAACTAGCGGGTGCTGGCGAGCAGTACTTC.